This is a list of T cell receptor beta chains from one sample in a study of CD8 T cells in Susac syndrome. TCRdb independently ran MiXCR on the immunoSEQ multiplex PCR reads; one entry per CDR3 protein. The sample gives about 210,000 distinct CDR3 sequences, 85% to 95% of which show up once; about 0.14% is in the top ten. The specimen was CD4+ T cells from PBMCs. The source of these receptors is a human donor with Susac syndrome. Both conserved end residues are part of each CDR3. Fields, in order: CDR3 DNA, CDR3 protein, J gene, CDR3 length, D gene, V gene, clone size. D genes are given only for firm matches. Part of the rows lack a size; the others show once, few, many or a class for expanded clones.

CDR3nt: TGTGCCACCTCAGACCCGGGTACCGCAGATACGCAGTATTTT
CDR3aa: CATSDPGTADTQYF
j_gene: TRBJ2-3
len: 14
d_gene: .
v_gene: TRBV24-1
abundance: .

CDR3nt: TGCGCCAGCAGCGCTTCGGGGGGGAGCCCCGAGCAGTACTTC
CDR3aa: CASSASGGSPEQYF
j_gene: TRBJ2-7
len: 14
d_gene: TRBD2
v_gene: TRBV5-1
abundance: .

CDR3nt: TGTGCCAGCAGTTTCGGAGGACAGACATATAGCAATCAGCCCCAGCATTTT
CDR3aa: CASSFGGQTYSNQPQHF
j_gene: TRBJ1-5
len: 17
d_gene: .
v_gene: TRBV28
abundance: .

CDR3nt: TGTGCCAGCAGCGTAGATGCCGCGGGGGGTAGCACAGATACGCAGTATTTT
CDR3aa: CASSVDAAGGSTDTQYF
j_gene: TRBJ2-3
len: 17
d_gene: TRBD2
v_gene: TRBV9
abundance: .

CDR3nt: TGTGCCAGCAGACAGGGGATCAGTTCACCCCTCCACTTT
CDR3aa: CASRQGISSPLHF
j_gene: TRBJ1-6
len: 13
d_gene: TRBD1
v_gene: TRBV5-6
abundance: .

CDR3nt: TGTGCCACAGGGTACTTGGCGAGTGAAGCTTTCTTT
CDR3aa: CATGYLASEAFF
j_gene: TRBJ1-1
len: 12
d_gene: .
v_gene: TRBV19
abundance: .

CDR3nt: TGCAGCGTCTTGATAGATAACACCAATAGCAATCAGCCCCAGCATTTT
CDR3aa: CSVLIDNTNSNQPQHF
j_gene: TRBJ1-5
len: 16
d_gene: .
v_gene: TRBV29-1
abundance: .

CDR3nt: TGCAGTGCCATTGACGGCCCGAGGCCCCAGCATTTT
CDR3aa: CSAIDGPRPQHF
j_gene: TRBJ1-5
len: 12
d_gene: .
v_gene: TRBV20-1
abundance: .

CDR3nt: TGTGCCAGCAGTTTAGCGTCTTGGGACCGGGAGACCCAGTACTTC
CDR3aa: CASSLASWDRETQYF
j_gene: TRBJ2-5
len: 15
d_gene: .
v_gene: TRBV12-3/TRBV12-4
abundance: once

CDR3nt: TGTGCCAGCACCCTGGACAGGGGGCAGACACCCCTCCACTTT
CDR3aa: CASTLDRGQTPLHF
j_gene: TRBJ1-6
len: 14
d_gene: TRBD1
v_gene: TRBV12-3/TRBV12-4
abundance: once

CDR3nt: TGCAGTGCTAGACTGGTCCAAGAGACCCAGTACTTC
CDR3aa: CSARLVQETQYF
j_gene: TRBJ2-5
len: 12
d_gene: .
v_gene: TRBV20-1
abundance: .

CDR3nt: TGTGCCAGCGGCCCCCCACAACAAGAGACCCAGTACTTC
CDR3aa: CASGPPQQETQYF
j_gene: TRBJ2-5
len: 13
d_gene: .
v_gene: TRBV28
abundance: .

CDR3nt: TGTGCTAGTGGTTTGGGGCAGGAGACCCAGTACTTC
CDR3aa: CASGLGQETQYF
j_gene: TRBJ2-5
len: 12
d_gene: .
v_gene: TRBV12-5
abundance: once

CDR3nt: TGCGCCAGCAGCCAAGAGGGCGTGGGGTCCTACAATGAGCAGTTCTTC
CDR3aa: CASSQEGVGSYNEQFF
j_gene: TRBJ2-1
len: 16
d_gene: .
v_gene: TRBV4-3
abundance: .

CDR3nt: TGTGCCAGCAGCACCCCCGGGACAGCGAACACTGAAGCTTTCTTT
CDR3aa: CASSTPGTANTEAFF
j_gene: TRBJ1-1
len: 15
d_gene: TRBD1
v_gene: TRBV7-2
abundance: .

CDR3nt: TGCAGTGCACAGGGGTTAAACCAGCCCCAGCATTTT
CDR3aa: CSAQGLNQPQHF
j_gene: TRBJ1-5
len: 12
d_gene: TRBD1
v_gene: TRBV20-1
abundance: .

CDR3nt: TGTGCCAGCAGTGGGAGCGCAGATACGCAGTATTTT
CDR3aa: CASSGSADTQYF
j_gene: TRBJ2-3
len: 12
d_gene: .
v_gene: TRBV12-3/TRBV12-4
abundance: .

CDR3nt: TGCGCCAGCAGCCCCCTCCGCGGGATCCAAGAGACCCAGTACTTC
CDR3aa: CASSPLRGIQETQYF
j_gene: TRBJ2-5
len: 15
d_gene: .
v_gene: TRBV5-1
abundance: .

CDR3nt: TGTGCCTGGAGTGTGGCGGGTACAGATACGCAGTATTTT
CDR3aa: CAWSVAGTDTQYF
j_gene: TRBJ2-3
len: 13
d_gene: .
v_gene: TRBV30
abundance: .

CDR3nt: TGTGCCAGCAGTTCGAACAGCTATGGCTACACCTTC
CDR3aa: CASSSNSYGYTF
j_gene: TRBJ1-2
len: 12
d_gene: .
v_gene: TRBV28
abundance: .

CDR3nt: TGCAGTGCTAGAGATGGTTTGGCTACCTCGTTTAATGGCTACACCTTC
CDR3aa: CSARDGLATSFNGYTF
j_gene: TRBJ1-2
len: 16
d_gene: .
v_gene: TRBV20-1
abundance: .

CDR3nt: TGTGCCTGGAGTGTAGGCGATGGCTATGGCTACACCTTC
CDR3aa: CAWSVGDGYGYTF
j_gene: TRBJ1-2
len: 13
d_gene: .
v_gene: TRBV30
abundance: .

CDR3nt: TGTGCCAGCAGCTTTCCGGATACGCAGTATTTT
CDR3aa: CASSFPDTQYF
j_gene: TRBJ2-3
len: 11
d_gene: .
v_gene: TRBV11-2
abundance: .

CDR3nt: TGCGCCAGCAGTGAGAGTAGCGGGGGGGCCACAGATACGCAGTATTTT
CDR3aa: CASSESSGGATDTQYF
j_gene: TRBJ2-3
len: 16
d_gene: TRBD2
v_gene: TRBV10-2
abundance: .